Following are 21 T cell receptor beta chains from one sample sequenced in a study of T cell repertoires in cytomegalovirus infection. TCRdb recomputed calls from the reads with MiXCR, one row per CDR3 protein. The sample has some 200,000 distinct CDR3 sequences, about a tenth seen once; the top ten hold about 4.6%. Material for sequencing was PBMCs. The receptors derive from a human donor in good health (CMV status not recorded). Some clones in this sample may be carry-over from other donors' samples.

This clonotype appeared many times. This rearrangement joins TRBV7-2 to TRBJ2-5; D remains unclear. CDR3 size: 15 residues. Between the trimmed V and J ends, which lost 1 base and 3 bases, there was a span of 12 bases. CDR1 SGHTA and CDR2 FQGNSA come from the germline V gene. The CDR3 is CASSLVYDREETQYF. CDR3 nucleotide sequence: TGTGCCAGCAGCTTAGTGTACGACCGGGAAGAGACCCAGTACTTC.

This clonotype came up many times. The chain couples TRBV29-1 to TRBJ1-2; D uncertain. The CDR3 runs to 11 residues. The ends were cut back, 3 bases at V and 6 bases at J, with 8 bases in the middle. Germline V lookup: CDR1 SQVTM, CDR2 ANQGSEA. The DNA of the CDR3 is TGCAGCGTTGATTGGGCAGATGGCTACACCTTC. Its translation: CSVDWADGYTF.

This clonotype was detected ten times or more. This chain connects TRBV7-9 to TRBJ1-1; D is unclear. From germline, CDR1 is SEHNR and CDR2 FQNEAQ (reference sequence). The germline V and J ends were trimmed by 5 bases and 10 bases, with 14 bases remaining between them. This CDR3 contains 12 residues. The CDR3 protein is CASSPPGWVAFF. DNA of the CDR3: TGTGCCAGCAGCCCACCTGGATGGGTAGCTTTCTTT.

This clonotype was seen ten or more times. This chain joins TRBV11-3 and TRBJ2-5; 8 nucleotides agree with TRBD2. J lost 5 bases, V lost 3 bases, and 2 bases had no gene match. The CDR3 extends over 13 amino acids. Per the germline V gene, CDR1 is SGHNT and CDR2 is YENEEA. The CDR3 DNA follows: TGTGCCAGCAGCTTCAGCGGGGGTGAGACCCAGTACTTC. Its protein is CASSFSGGETQYF.

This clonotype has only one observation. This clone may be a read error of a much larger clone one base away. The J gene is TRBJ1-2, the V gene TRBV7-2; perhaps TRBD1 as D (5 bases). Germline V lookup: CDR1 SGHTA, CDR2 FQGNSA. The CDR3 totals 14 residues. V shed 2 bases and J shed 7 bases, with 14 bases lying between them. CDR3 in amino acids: CASSLIGGVAGYTF. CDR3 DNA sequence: TGTGCCAGCAGCTTAATTGGGGGGGTCGCTGGCTACACCTTC.

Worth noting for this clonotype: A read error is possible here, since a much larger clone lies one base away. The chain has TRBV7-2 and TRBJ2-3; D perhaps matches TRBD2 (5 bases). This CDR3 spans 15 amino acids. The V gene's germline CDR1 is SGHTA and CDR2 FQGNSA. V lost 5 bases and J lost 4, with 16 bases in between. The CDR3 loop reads CASSPSGLTSDTQYF. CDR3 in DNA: TGTGCCAGCAGCCCCTCCGGACTCACATCAGATACGCAGTATTTT.

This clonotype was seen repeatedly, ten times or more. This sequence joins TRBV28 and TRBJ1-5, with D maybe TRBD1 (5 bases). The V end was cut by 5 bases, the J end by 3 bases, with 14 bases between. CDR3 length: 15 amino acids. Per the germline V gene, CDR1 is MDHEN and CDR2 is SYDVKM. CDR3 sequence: CASSPPRGNNQPQHF. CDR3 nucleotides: TGTGCCAGCAGTCCCCCACGGGGGAACAATCAGCCCCAGCATTTT.

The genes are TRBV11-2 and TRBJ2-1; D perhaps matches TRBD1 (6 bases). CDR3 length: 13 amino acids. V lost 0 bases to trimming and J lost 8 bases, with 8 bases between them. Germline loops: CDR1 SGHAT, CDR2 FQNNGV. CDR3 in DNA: TGTGCCAGCAGCTTAGAGACAGGCGATGAGCAGTTCTTC. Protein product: CASSLETGDEQFF.

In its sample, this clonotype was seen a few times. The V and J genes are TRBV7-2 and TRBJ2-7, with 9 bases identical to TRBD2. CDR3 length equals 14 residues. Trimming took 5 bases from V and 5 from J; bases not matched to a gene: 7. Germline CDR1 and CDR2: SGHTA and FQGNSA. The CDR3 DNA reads TGTGCCAGCAGCCCCCAGCGGGGGGCCCACGAGCAGTACTTC. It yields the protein CASSPQRGAHEQYF.

The CDR3 nucleotides read TGTGCCAGCAGCCCGTACCCGACAGCCTATAATTCACCCCTCCACTTT. Translated: CASSPYPTAYNSPLHF. This sequence joins TRBV14 and TRBJ1-6, with D possibly being TRBD1 (5 bases). Germline V gene data show CDR1 as SGHDN and CDR2 as FVKESK. Trimming took off 4 bases at V and 2 bases at J, with 12 bases between the two ends. The CDR3 runs to 16 residues.

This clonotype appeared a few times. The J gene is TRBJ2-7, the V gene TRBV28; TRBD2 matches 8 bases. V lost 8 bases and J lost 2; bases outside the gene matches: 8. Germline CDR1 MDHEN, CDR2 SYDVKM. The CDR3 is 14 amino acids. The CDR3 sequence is CASRTGGGTYEQYF. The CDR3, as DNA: TGTGCCAGCCGAACGGGGGGGGGGACCTACGAGCAGTACTTC.

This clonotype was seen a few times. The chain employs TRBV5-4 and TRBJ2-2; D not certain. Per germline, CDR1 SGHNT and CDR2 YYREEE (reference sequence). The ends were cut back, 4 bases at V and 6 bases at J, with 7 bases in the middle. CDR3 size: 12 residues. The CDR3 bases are TGTGCCAGCAGCCCCCCAGCCGGGGAGCTGTTTTTT. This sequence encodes CASSPPAGELFF.

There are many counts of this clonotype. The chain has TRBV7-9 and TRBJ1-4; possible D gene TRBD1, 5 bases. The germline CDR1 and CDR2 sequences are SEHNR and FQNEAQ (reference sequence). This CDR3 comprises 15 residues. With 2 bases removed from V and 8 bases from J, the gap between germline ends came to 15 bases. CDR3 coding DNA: TGTGCCAGCAGCTTACTCCAGGGAGGGAGAGAAAAACTGTTTTTT. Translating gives CASSLLQGGREKLFF.

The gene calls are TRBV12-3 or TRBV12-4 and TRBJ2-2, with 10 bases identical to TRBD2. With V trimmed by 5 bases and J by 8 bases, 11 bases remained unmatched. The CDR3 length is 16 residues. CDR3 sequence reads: CASSPRPSGGRGELFF. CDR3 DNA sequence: TGTGCCAGCAGTCCGCGCCCTAGCGGGGGTAGGGGGGAGCTGTTTTTT.

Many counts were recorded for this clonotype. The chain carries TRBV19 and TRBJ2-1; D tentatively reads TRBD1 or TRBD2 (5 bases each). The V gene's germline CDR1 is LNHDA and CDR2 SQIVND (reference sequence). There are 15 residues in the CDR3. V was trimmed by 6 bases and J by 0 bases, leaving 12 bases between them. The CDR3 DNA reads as TGTGCCAGTAGCGGGGCACGGAGCTCCTACAATGAGCAGTTCTTC. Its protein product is CASSGARSSYNEQFF.

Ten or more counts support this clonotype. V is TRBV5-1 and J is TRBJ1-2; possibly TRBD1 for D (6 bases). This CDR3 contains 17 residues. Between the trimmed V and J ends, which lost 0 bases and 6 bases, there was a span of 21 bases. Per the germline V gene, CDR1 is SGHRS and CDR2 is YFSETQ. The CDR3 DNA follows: TGCGCCAGCAGCTTGGGAACCAGGACAGTAGGGGTAGATGGCTACACCTTC. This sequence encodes CASSLGTRTVGVDGYTF.

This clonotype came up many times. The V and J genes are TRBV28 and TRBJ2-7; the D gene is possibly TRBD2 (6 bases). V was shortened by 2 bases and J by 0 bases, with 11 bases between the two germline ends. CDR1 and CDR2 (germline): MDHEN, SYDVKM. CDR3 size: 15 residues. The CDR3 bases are TGTGCCAGCAGTTTAACACGGGGGAGCTCCTACGAGCAGTACTTC. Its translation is CASSLTRGSSYEQYF.

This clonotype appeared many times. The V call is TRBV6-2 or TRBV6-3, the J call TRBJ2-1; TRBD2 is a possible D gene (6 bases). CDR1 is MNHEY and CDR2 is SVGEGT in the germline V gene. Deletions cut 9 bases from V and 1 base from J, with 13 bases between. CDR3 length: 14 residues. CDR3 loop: CASTPGDSYNEQFF. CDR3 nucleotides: TGTGCCAGTACCCCGGGGGATTCCTACAATGAGCAGTTCTTC.

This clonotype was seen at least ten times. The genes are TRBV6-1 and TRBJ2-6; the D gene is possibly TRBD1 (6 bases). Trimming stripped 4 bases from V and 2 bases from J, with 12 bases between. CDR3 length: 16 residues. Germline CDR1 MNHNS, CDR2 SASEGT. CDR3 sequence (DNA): TGTGCCAGCAGTGTCGTACAGGGAACTGGGGCCAACGTCCTGACTTTC. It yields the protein CASSVVQGTGANVLTF.

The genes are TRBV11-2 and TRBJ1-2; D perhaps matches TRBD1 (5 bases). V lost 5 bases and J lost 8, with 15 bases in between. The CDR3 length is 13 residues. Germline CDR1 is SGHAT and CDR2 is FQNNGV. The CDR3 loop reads CASSPRAEGGYTF. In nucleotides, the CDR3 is TGTGCCAGCAGCCCGAGGGCCGAGGGGGGCTACACCTTC. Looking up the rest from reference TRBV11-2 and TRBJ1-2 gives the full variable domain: EAGVAQSPRYKIIEKRQSVAFWCNPISGHATLYWYQQILGQGPKLLIQFQNNGVVDDSQLPKDRFSAERLKGVDSTLKIQPAKLEDSAVYLCASSPRAEGGYTFGSGTRLTVV.

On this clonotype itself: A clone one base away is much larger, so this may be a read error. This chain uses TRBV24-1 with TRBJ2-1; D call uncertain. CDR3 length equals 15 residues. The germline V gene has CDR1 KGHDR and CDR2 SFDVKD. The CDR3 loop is CTTSVRSPLYNEQFF. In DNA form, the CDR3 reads TGTACCACCAGTGTGAGGTCCCCACTCTACAATGAGCAGTTCTTC.